This entry concerns a single T cell receptor (beta chain). The data derive from a study of blood T cell repertoires in COVID-19. Study details: Researchers got acute and convalescent COVID-19 samples from the United States, Italy and Spain. In each case, the material was cDNA or gDNA derived from T cells, B-cell-depleted T cells, or PBMCs.

As originally analysed: From reference gene primer amplification, estimates of nucleated cell counts were derived. Clones were read by immunoSEQ multiplex PCR, and TCRdb kept only the in-frame ones, dropping some. V and J calls and clone size are those listed in that table; D and trimming were worked out from the DNA. Here the sample spans under 100,000 clones, around nine tenths being singletons. The CDR3 consists of 15 residues. Germline V gives CDR1 SGHNT, CDR2 YYREEE (reference sequence). V dropped 4 bases and J dropped 4; count of bases not matched to a gene: 5. The chain carries TRBV5-4 and TRBJ1-3, with 10 positions matching TRBD1. This clonotype originated in a man aged 35 to 55 with acute or convalescent COVID-19. Sequences were obtained from peripheral blood. The CDR3: CASSKGQGMGNTIYF. CDR3 coding DNA: TGTGCCAGCAGCAAGGGACAGGGGATGGGAAACACCATATATTTT.